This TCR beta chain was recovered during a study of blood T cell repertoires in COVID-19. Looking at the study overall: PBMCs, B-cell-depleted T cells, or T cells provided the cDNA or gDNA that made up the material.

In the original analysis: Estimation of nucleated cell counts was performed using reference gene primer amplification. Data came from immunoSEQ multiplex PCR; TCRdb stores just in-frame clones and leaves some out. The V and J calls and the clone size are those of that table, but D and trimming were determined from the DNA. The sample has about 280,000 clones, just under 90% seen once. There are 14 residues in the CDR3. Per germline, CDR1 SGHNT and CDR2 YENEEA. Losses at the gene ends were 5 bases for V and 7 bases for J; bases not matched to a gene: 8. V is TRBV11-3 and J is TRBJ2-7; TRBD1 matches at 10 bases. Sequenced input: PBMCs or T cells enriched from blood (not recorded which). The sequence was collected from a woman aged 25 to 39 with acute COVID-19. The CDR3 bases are TGTGCCAGCAGCCCGGGACAGGGGAGCCGGGAGCAGTACTTC. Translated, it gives CASSPGQGSREQYF.